These 8 T cell receptor beta chains came from one sample sequenced in a study of blood T cell repertoires in COVID-19. Here immunoSEQ multiplex PCR was the method, and the copy in TCRdb shows in-frame clones only, minus some. The sample holds tens of thousands of clones, roughly 84% seen once. What was sequenced was peripheral blood. These receptors all come from a woman in her seventies with acute or convalescent COVID-19.

This clone was counted a single time. This sequence joins TRBV28 and TRBJ1-4; TRBD1 is a possible D gene (6 bases). The V gene's germline CDR1 is MDHEN and CDR2 SYDVKM. The CDR3 is 14 amino acids. Trimming shortened V by 3 bases and J by 3 bases, and 8 bases separated the two germline ends. The chain's CDR3 is CASSLGAANEKLFF. The CDR3 DNA sequence: TGTGCCAGCAGTTTGGGGGCTGCTAATGAAAAACTGTTTTTT.

The chain uses TRBV7-6 and TRBJ2-7; a weak D match, TRBD2 (6 bases). The CDR3 spans 15 residues. Trimming took off 0 bases at V and 5 bases at J, with 14 bases between the two ends. Germline CDR1 reads SGHVS; CDR2 reads FNYEAQ. Here the CDR3 DNA reads TGTGCCAGCAGCTTAGCGTCGAGCGGGTACGACGAGCAGTACTTC. Residues: CASSLASSGYDEQYF.

This clone appeared once. The chain combines TRBV7-9 with TRBJ1-5, with 7 bases identical to TRBD1. There are 13 residues in the CDR3. The V gene end was trimmed by 3 bases and the J gene end by 7 bases; junction bases not matched to a gene: 3. Germline V gives CDR1 SEHNR, CDR2 FQNEAQ (reference sequence). The CDR3 DNA sequence: TGTGCCAGCAGCTTGACAGGGAACCAGCCCCAGCATTTT. It yields the protein CASSLTGNQPQHF.

The J gene is TRBJ1-6, the V gene TRBV7-8; 7 bases align to TRBD1. The germline CDR1 and CDR2 sequences are SGHVS and FQNEAQ. V lost 4 bases to trimming and J lost 7 bases; unmatched junction nucleotides: 7. This CDR3 comprises 15 residues. The CDR3 nucleotides are TGTGCCAGCAGCTATCCGAACAGGGGAAATTCACCCCTCCACTTT. Amino acid sequence: CASSYPNRGNSPLHF.

The CDR3 nucleotides are TGTGCCAGCAGTAAGACAGGTCTTTCTAACTATGGCTACACCTTC. It yields the protein CASSKTGLSNYGYTF. The rearrangement links TRBV6-5 to TRBJ1-2; a weak D match, TRBD1 (6 bases). Germline CDR1 is MNHEY and CDR2 is SVGAGI. The CDR3 spans 15 residues. V lost 5 bases, J lost 0 bases, and 13 bases lay in between.

The rearrangement joins TRBV5-5 to TRBJ2-7; the match to TRBD1 covers 7 bases. Per germline, CDR1 SGHKS and CDR2 YYEKEE (reference sequence). The CDR3 totals 14 residues. The J segment lost 5 bases and the V segment lost 0 bases, leaving 5 bases of the junction unmatched. The CDR3, as DNA: TGTGCCAGCAGCTTGGGGACAGGCGTCCACGAGCAGTACTTC. It codes for CASSLGTGVHEQYF.

This clone has a handful of counts. The chain uses TRBV7-3 and TRBJ2-3; D might be TRBD1 (5 bases). The CDR3 sequence is 14 residues long. Trimming pared 4 bases from V and 4 bases from J, leaving 12 bases between. Germline CDR1 reads SGHTA; CDR2 reads FQGTGA. The CDR3 reads CASSSKGFPDTQYF. The CDR3 bases are TGTGCCAGCAGCTCTAAGGGGTTCCCAGATACGCAGTATTTT.

The V and J genes are TRBV6-2 or TRBV6-3 and TRBJ1-5, with a tentative D call TRBD1 (5 bases). CDR3 length: 16 residues. Germline CDR1 MNHEY, CDR2 SVGEGT. The V end was cut by 0 bases, the J end by 3 bases, with 12 bases between. The CDR3 DNA reads TGTGCCAGCAGTTACTCGGTGGCAGGGAACAATCAGCCCCAGCATTTT. Protein: CASSYSVAGNNQPQHF.